This T cell receptor (beta chain) emerged from a study of human T cells and chemical hapten exposure. As for the study in general: 2% DPC applied to an approximately 2 cm by approximately 2 cm arm area sensitized donors. Reading of the patch tests, which applied 0.01% DPC to the upper back, occurred at 6 days. From small differences in pooled library volume came most of the variation in per-sample TCR yields.

The time point was: patch test 2, 6 weeks after DPC sensitization. Treatment: therapeutic diphenylcyclopropenone sensitization with weekly scalp DPC. With 1 base clipped from V and 4 bases from J, the junction kept 11 bases outside the gene matches. This CDR3 has 18 residues. Per the germline V gene, CDR1 is SGDLS and CDR2 is YYNGEE. TCRdb processed the RACE reads anew with MiXCR; each CDR3 protein has one entry. This sample has about 140,000 distinct CDR3 sequences, with 12% found just once. This clonotype has more than one count but fewer than ten. Antigen: not known. Whole-study findings and limits: The study found expanded TCRs formed significantly more large CDR3 similarity clusters than controls.

This sequence was found in a woman between 50 and 59 years old with alopecia areata. Some clones in this sample may be carry-over from other donors' samples. Sample: whole blood, taken in connection with sensitization to the hapten diphenylcyclopropenone (DPC). The gene calls are TRBV9 and TRBJ2-2; 9 nucleotides align to TRBD2. The CDR3 DNA follows: TGTGCCAGCAGCGTATCCTGGCGGGAGGGCCTTGTCACCGGGGAGCTGTTTTTT. Translated, it gives CASSVSWREGLVTGELFF.